The next 7 T cell receptor beta chains were all read from a single sample in a study of identical twins. TCRdb ran MiXCR on the 5' RACE reads and lists one entry per CDR3 protein. The sample holds approximately 1.8 million distinct CDR3 sequences, about 31% seen once. Sample: cord blood. All receptors derive from a newborn girl in good health.

The rearrangement uses TRBV11-3 and TRBJ2-2; D tentatively reads TRBD1 or TRBD2 (6 bases each). Germline CDR1 and CDR2: SGHNT and YENEEA. Trimming removed 2 bases from V and 5 bases from J, with 12 bases in between. The CDR3 has 15 residues. The CDR3 sequence is CASSLSRRGTGELFF. The CDR3, as DNA: TGTGCCAGCAGCTTAAGCCGGAGGGGGACCGGGGAGCTGTTTTTT. Full variable domain (outside the CDR3, taken from reference TRBV11-3 and TRBJ2-2): EAGVVQSPRYKIIEKKQPVAFWCNPISGHNTLYWYLQNLGQGPELLIRYENEEAVDDSQLPKDRFSAERLKGVDSTLKIQPAELGDSAVYLCASSLSRRGTGELFFGEGSRLTVL.

This sequence joins TRBV7-9 and TRBJ2-1, with D hard to call. V shed 1 base and J shed 6 bases, with 7 bases lying between them. CDR3 size: 13 residues. Germline V gene data show CDR1 as SEHNR and CDR2 as FQNEAQ (reference sequence). CDR3 in amino acids: CASSLVSLNEQFF. CDR3 coding DNA: TGTGCCAGCAGCTTAGTGTCGCTCAATGAGCAGTTCTTC.

This clonotype appeared many times. The genes are TRBV11-2 and TRBJ2-3; unclear D gene. V was pared by 4 bases and J by 4 bases, with 9 bases between. The germline gives CDR1 SGHAT, CDR2 FQNNGV. The CDR3 totals 13 residues. The chain's CDR3 is CASSSRIADTQYF. The CDR3 nucleotides read TGTGCCAGCAGCTCAAGGATAGCAGATACGCAGTATTTT. Drawing the rest from reference TRBV11-2 and TRBJ2-3, the complete variable domain is EAGVAQSPRYKIIEKRQSVAFWCNPISGHATLYWYQQILGQGPKLLIQFQNNGVVDDSQLPKDRFSAERLKGVDSTLKIQPAKLEDSAVYLCASSSRIADTQYFGPGTRLTVL.

As to this clonotype: A much more abundant neighbour one base away suggests this may be a read error. The conserved phenylalanine or tryptophan is not found at the CDR3 terminus, so this likely reflects a read error. The DNA of the CDR3 is TGTGCCAGCAGTTACGGACTAGCGGGAGACGAGCAGTACATC. Residues: CASSYGLAGDEQYI. This rearrangement joins TRBV6-5 to TRBJ2-5, with 13 bases aligning to TRBD2. The J call may be faulty, since TRBJ2-7 better matches the DNA end. The CDR3 spans 14 residues. Germline V gives CDR1 MNHEY, CDR2 SVGAGI.

There are a few counts of this clonotype. The rearrangement links TRBV12-3 or TRBV12-4 to TRBJ2-7; no firm D call. Trimming cost V 2 bases and J 5 bases, with 7 bases left between them. There are 12 residues in the CDR3. CDR3 sequence: CASSLRADEQYF. CDR3 DNA sequence: TGTGCCAGCAGTTTAAGGGCAGACGAGCAGTACTTC.

The chain employs TRBV7-2 and TRBJ2-1; 9 bases match TRBD2. This CDR3 comprises 15 residues. Germline CDR1 is SGHTA and CDR2 is FQGNSA. V dropped 1 base and J dropped 6; count of bases not matched to a gene: 4. This CDR3 reads CASSLVSGGSNEQFF. CDR3 coding DNA: TGTGCCAGCAGCTTAGTTAGCGGGGGTTCCAATGAGCAGTTCTTC.

The chain has TRBV6-6 and TRBJ1-2, with 9 bases identical to TRBD1. The CDR3 has 14 amino acids. Germline V lookup: CDR1 MNHNY, CDR2 SVGAGI (reference sequence). J was trimmed by 8 bases and V by 0 bases; bases with no gene match: 4. The DNA of the CDR3 is TGTGCCAGCAGTTACTCCTGGACAGGGGACGGCTACACCTTC. It translates to CASSYSWTGDGYTF.